The source of this TCR beta chain is a study of blood T cell repertoires in COVID-19. Whole-study context: Samples taken during acute and convalescent COVID-19 were collected in the United States, Italy and Spain. Nucleic acid was either cDNA or gDNA, and it came from T cells, B-cell-depleted T cells, or PBMCs.

Sequencing used immunoSEQ multiplex PCR; TCRdb keeps in-frame clones, though not all of them. The sample shows 200,000 to 250,000 clones, 87% of them seen only once. This CDR3 is built from 14 residues. V lost 10 bases, J lost 8 bases, and 21 bases lay in between. Germline lookup yields CDR1 LGHNA and CDR2 YNFKEQ. This rearrangement joins TRBV4-2 to TRBJ2-1; TRBD2 might be the D (6 bases). The sequence came from a woman under 30 who had recovered from COVID-19. Sequencing was performed on peripheral blood. The CDR3 loop is CATSYPGEGDEQFF. The DNA for the CDR3 is TGTGCCACGTCCTACCCGGGAGAGGGAGATGAGCAGTTCTTC.